A selection of T cell receptor beta chains follows, all from one sample in a study of cytomegalovirus exposure and HLA in healthy donors. TCRdb's copy holds only in-frame clones and misses some; the assay was immunoSEQ multiplex PCR. The sample comprises roughly 100,000 clones, approximately 66% of which are singletons, and 3% to 4% rests with the top ten. Sequencing was performed on PBMCs. These TCRs come from a woman between 50 and 59 years old in good health and CMV-seronegative. Both conserved end residues are part of each CDR3. D genes are given only for firm matches. The size entry is marked missing in some rows and otherwise reads once, few, many or a size class.

clone size	V gene	J gene	D gene	CDR3 protein	CDR3 DNA
-	TRBV5-6	TRBJ2-3	-	CASSFRADTQYF	TGTGCCAGCAGCTTCCGCGCAGATACGCAGTATTTT
-	TRBV28	TRBJ2-7	-	CASSLSGSWYEQYF	TGTGCCAGCAGTTTAAGTGGGAGTTGGTACGAGCAGTACTTC
once	TRBV6-5	TRBJ2-1	TRBD1	CASSSQTGKKRQFF	TGTGCCAGCAGTAGTCAGACAGGGAAGAAGCGTCAGTTCTTC
-	TRBV27	TRBJ2-5	-	CASGQRETQYF	TGTGCCAGCGGCCAGCGGGAGACCCAGTACTTC
-	TRBV11-2	TRBJ2-7	TRBD1	CASSVTGTVYEQYF	TGTGCCAGCAGCGTAACCGGGACAGTCTACGAGCAGTACTTC
-	TRBV7-2	TRBJ2-1	-	CASSLAGQVYNEQFF	TGTGCCAGCAGCTTAGCTGGCCAGGTTTACAATGAGCAGTTCTTC
-	TRBV7-2	TRBJ2-3	TRBD1	CASSRNRGRGTDTQYF	TGTGCCAGCAGCCGGAACAGGGGGCGCGGCACAGATACGCAGTATTTT
-	TRBV2	TRBJ1-4	-	CASKGGTGGEKLFF	TGTGCCAGTAAAGGAGGAACAGGAGGGGAAAAACTGTTTTTT
-	TRBV28	TRBJ2-7	-	CASSLGSEDEQYF	TGTGCCAGCAGCTTAGGATCGGAGGACGAGCAGTACTTC
few	TRBV5-8	TRBJ2-5	TRBD1	CASSQWTGDYQETQYF	TGTGCCAGCAGCCAGTGGACAGGGGATTACCAAGAGACCCAGTACTTC
once	TRBV14	TRBJ2-7	-	CASSQDQNTYEQYF	TGTGCCAGCAGCCAAGATCAGAATACCTACGAGCAGTACTTC
-	TRBV7-8	TRBJ2-5	-	CASSQERLFQETQYF	TGTGCCAGCAGCCAAGAGAGACTGTTCCAAGAGACCCAGTACTTC
-	TRBV6-5	TRBJ2-5	-	CASSSPAETQYF	TGTGCCAGCAGTTCCCCAGCGGAGACCCAGTACTTC
-	TRBV28	TRBJ2-1	TRBD2	CASSLSSGGLINEQFF	TGTGCCAGCAGTTTATCTAGCGGGGGGCTAATCAATGAGCAGTTCTTC
-	TRBV2	TRBJ1-4	TRBD1	CASRTGQGAEKLFF	TGTGCCAGCAGGACAGGACAGGGGGCTGAAAAACTGTTTTTT
-	TRBV6-6	TRBJ2-2	TRBD1	CAIRGPDTGELFF	TGTGCCATTAGGGGGCCGGACACCGGGGAGCTGTTTTTT
few	TRBV18	TRBJ1-2	-	CASSSTVPPDYGYTF	TGTGCCAGCTCATCAACAGTCCCCCCGGACTATGGCTACACCTTC
-	TRBV7-9	TRBJ1-2	TRBD1	CASSFNQGAGGYTF	TGTGCCAGCAGCTTCAATCAGGGGGCAGGAGGCTACACCTTC
-	TRBV27	TRBJ2-1	TRBD2	CASSREGRDYNEQFF	TGTGCCAGCAGTCGGGAGGGCCGCGATTACAATGAGCAGTTCTTC
once	TRBV7-8	TRBJ1-6	-	CASSLFRVPLYNSPLHF	TGTGCCAGCAGCTTATTCAGGGTCCCCCTTTATAATTCACCCCTCCACTTT
-	TRBV18	TRBJ2-3	-	CASSPDRNGDTQYF	TGTGCCAGCTCACCTGACAGGAATGGGGATACGCAGTATTTT
-	TRBV7-2	TRBJ2-5	TRBD2	CANSGRVGETQYF	TGTGCCAATAGCGGGAGGGTCGGAGAGACCCAGTACTTC
-	TRBV28	TRBJ2-1	TRBD1	CASRGTGAYNEQFF	TGCGCCAGCAGGGGGACAGGGGCTTACAATGAGCAGTTCTTC
-	TRBV4-2	TRBJ2-3	TRBD2	CASSQNSGGVTDTQYF	TGTGCCAGCAGCCAGAATAGCGGGGGGGTCACAGATACGCAGTATTTT
-	TRBV18	TRBJ1-3	-	CASSPVPARDSGTIYF	TGTGCCAGCTCACCAGTTCCTGCCAGGGACTCCGGCACCATATATTTT
-	TRBV25-1	TRBJ2-5	-	CASSEMGGQLQETQYF	TGTGCCAGCAGTGAAATGGGGGGACAGCTCCAAGAGACCCAGTACTTC
-	TRBV4-1	TRBJ2-1	-	CASSQEVVSDEQFF	TGCGCCAGCAGCCAAGAGGTAGTTTCCGATGAGCAGTTCTTC
-	TRBV6-4	TRBJ1-5	TRBD1	CASSRSGGGQPQHF	TGTGCCAGCAGCCGATCAGGGGGAGGTCAGCCCCAGCATTTT
-	TRBV5-1	TRBJ2-5	TRBD2	CASSLRSGRTETQYF	TGCGCCAGCAGCTTACGTAGCGGGAGGACGGAGACCCAGTACTTC
-	TRBV5-4	TRBJ1-2	TRBD1	CASSFGDSYGYTF	TGTGCCAGCAGCTTTGGGGACAGCTATGGCTACACCTTC
-	TRBV19	TRBJ1-5	TRBD1	CASERQGSQPQHF	TGTGCCAGTGAAAGACAGGGCAGTCAGCCCCAGCATTTT
few	TRBV7-6	TRBJ2-1	TRBD2	CASSPPNSGGTNEQFF	TGTGCCAGCAGCCCCCCGAATAGCGGGGGTACCAATGAGCAGTTCTTC
few	TRBV4-2	TRBJ2-1	-	CASSQDVTANNEQFF	TGTGCCAGCAGCCAAGATGTGACAGCCAACAATGAGCAGTTCTTC
-	TRBV5-1	TRBJ2-7	TRBD1	CAGSLDRAYEQYF	TGCGCCGGCAGCTTGGACAGGGCCTACGAGCAGTACTTC
-	TRBV7-7	TRBJ2-1	TRBD2	CASSLAGTSGRGSYNEQFF	TGTGCCAGCAGCCTCGCCGGGACTAGCGGGAGGGGTTCCTACAATGAGCAGTTCTTC
-	TRBV10-3	TRBJ1-3	-	CAIRPDNSGNTIYF	TGTGCCATCAGACCGGACAACTCTGGAAACACCATATATTTT
-	TRBV5-1	TRBJ2-5	TRBD1	CASSDTGGTQYF	TGCGCCAGCAGCGATACAGGGGGGACCCAGTACTTC
-	TRBV10-3	TRBJ2-2	TRBD1	CAISAATGAGNTGELFF	TGTGCCATCAGTGCCGCGACAGGGGCTGGAAACACCGGGGAGCTGTTTTTT
-	TRBV4-2	TRBJ1-1	-	CASSRDRSSEAFF	TGTGCCAGCAGCCGTGACAGGAGCTCTGAAGCTTTCTTT
-	TRBV4-1	TRBJ2-5	-	CASSRQDNYQETQYF	TGCGCCAGCAGCCGGCAGGACAACTACCAAGAGACCCAGTACTTC
once	TRBV4-2	TRBJ2-5	TRBD2	CASSLTSDETQYF	TGTGCCAGCAGCCTCACTAGCGACGAGACCCAGTACTTC
few	TRBV7-9	TRBJ2-1	-	CASSLPERNEQFF	TGTGCCAGCAGCTTACCTGAGCGCAATGAGCAGTTCTTC
-	TRBV19	TRBJ2-7	TRBD1	CASKQGAAYEQYF	TGTGCCAGTAAACAGGGGGCTGCCTACGAGCAGTACTTC
-	TRBV11-2	TRBJ2-7	-	CASGQFTAPYEQYF	TGTGCCAGTGGACAGTTTACCGCCCCCTACGAGCAGTACTTC
-	TRBV4-1	TRBJ2-7	TRBD2	CASSPTKSGGSSYEQYF	TGCGCCAGCAGCCCGACTAAGAGCGGGGGAAGCTCCTACGAGCAGTACTTC
few	TRBV7-9	TRBJ2-3	-	CASSPPGNTDTQYF	TGTGCCAGCAGCCCCCCGGGGAATACGGATACGCAGTATTTT
-	TRBV2	TRBJ2-7	-	CASRGDSYEQYF	TGTGCCAGCAGGGGCGACTCCTACGAGCAGTACTTC
-	TRBV18	TRBJ2-1	TRBD2	CASTLRVLAATYNEQFF	TGTGCCAGCACGCTCAGGGTACTAGCGGCTACCTACAATGAGCAGTTCTTC
-	TRBV11-3	TRBJ2-7	TRBD1	CASSLQGASYEQYF	TGTGCCAGCAGCTTACAGGGGGCTTCCTACGAGCAGTACTTC
-	TRBV28	TRBJ1-5	-	CASTFGATEPQHF	TGTGCCAGCACTTTTGGGGCTACGGAGCCCCAGCATTTT